The rows below give T cell receptor beta chains drawn from one sample of a study of CD8 T cells in Susac syndrome. TCRdb re-called the immunoSEQ multiplex PCR reads through MiXCR, storing one row per CDR3 protein. The sample shows 210,000 or so distinct CDR3 sequences, about 94% of them seen only once. The specimen was CD4+ T cells from PBMCs. The receptors originated from a human donor with Susac syndrome. Each CDR3 is given with its conserved first and last residue. D genes are given only for firm matches. Only part of the rows carry a size: once, few, many, or a class if the clone is expanded.

>.|TRBJ2-2|TRBV19|.
TGTGCCAGTAGAGGGTCAGCTTACAACACCGGGGAGCTGTTTTTT
CASRGSAYNTGELFF
>.|TRBJ2-7|TRBV4-1|.
TGCGCCAGCAGCCAAGGTGAAGCCTACGAGCAGTACTTC
CASSQGEAYEQYF
>TRBD1|TRBJ1-4|TRBV4-1|.
TGCGCCAGCAGCCAAGACAGGGGGGAAAAACTGTTTTTT
CASSQDRGEKLFF
>.|TRBJ1-5|TRBV12-3/TRBV12-4|.
TGTGCCAGCAGTTTAGAGACAGGCAATCAGCCCCAGCATTTT
CASSLETGNQPQHF
>.|TRBJ2-2|TRBV29-1|.
TGCAGCGTCGAGCTCGGGGTTAAGGCCGGGGAGCTGTTTTTT
CSVELGVKAGELFF
>.|TRBJ1-1|TRBV7-8|.
TGTGCCAGCAGCTTAGGAGGACGGGACGGGGAGACTGAAGCTTTCTTT
CASSLGGRDGETEAFF
>.|TRBJ1-1|TRBV3-1|.
TGTGCCAGCAGCCTCCCCTCCGCAGGGAACACTGAAGCTTTCTTT
CASSLPSAGNTEAFF
>TRBD1|TRBJ1-6|TRBV5-1|once
TGCGCCAGCAGAACGACAGGGAATAATTCACCCCTCCACTTT
CASRTTGNNSPLHF
>TRBD1|TRBJ1-1|TRBV29-1|.
TGCAGCGTTGAAGGTGGCGACAGGGGTCCGGACACTGAAGCTTTCTTT
CSVEGGDRGPDTEAFF
>.|TRBJ1-2|TRBV20-1|.
TGCAGTGCTAGAGCCCTGAGAGGGGACTATGGCTACACCTTC
CSARALRGDYGYTF
>.|TRBJ1-4|TRBV27|.
TGTGCCAGCAGTCGCTTCACAGGAACTAATGAAAAACTGTTTTTT
CASSRFTGTNEKLFF
>.|TRBJ2-5|TRBV5-1|.
TGCGCCAGCAGCTTGGCACAGGGTTCGGAGACCCAGTACTTC
CASSLAQGSETQYF
>.|TRBJ1-6|TRBV12-3/TRBV12-4|.
TGTGCCAGCAGTTGGACAGCTAATAATTCACCCCTCCACTTT
CASSWTANNSPLHF
>.|TRBJ1-1|TRBV12-3/TRBV12-4|.
TGTGCCAGCACCCACTCGAGGGGGAACACTGAAGCTTTCTTT
CASTHSRGNTEAFF
>.|TRBJ2-3|TRBV5-1|.
TGCGCCAGCAGCAGGGAACGGGCGGGAGATACGCAGTATTTT
CASSRERAGDTQYF
>.|TRBJ2-1|TRBV7-9|.
TGTGCCAGCAGTCCCTTCCGGGGTTCGGGGGAGCAGTTCTTC
CASSPFRGSGEQFF
>.|TRBJ2-4|TRBV27|.
TGTGCCACCGGTGAAGCCAAAAACATTCAGTACTTC
CATGEAKNIQYF
>.|TRBJ1-4|TRBV6-6|.
TGTGCCAGCAGGACAGGACTTTATGAGGAAAAACTGTTTTTT
CASRTGLYEEKLFF
>.|TRBJ1-1|TRBV20-1|.
TGCAGTTCATCCCCACGGAGCGTTGAGTCTGAAGCTTTCTTT
CSSSPRSVESEAFF
>.|TRBJ1-2|TRBV29-1|.
TGCAGCGTTGATAACACAGGGAATACTAACTATGGCTACACCTTC
CSVDNTGNTNYGYTF
>TRBD2|TRBJ2-5|TRBV10-3|.
TGTGCCATCAGTGAGACTAGCGGGGGAGTAGGAGAGACCCAGTACTTC
CAISETSGGVGETQYF
>.|TRBJ1-1|TRBV7-9|few
TGTGCCAGCAGCCGGGACACTCATGAAGCTTTCTTT
CASSRDTHEAFF
>TRBD1|TRBJ2-7|TRBV29-1|.
TGCAGCGTGAGGGGGGGGACAGGGAGCTCCTACGAGCAGTACTTC
CSVRGGTGSSYEQYF
>.|TRBJ1-1|TRBV20-1|.
TGCAGTGCTAGCTGGGGAACTGAAGCTTTCTTT
CSASWGTEAFF
>TRBD1|TRBJ2-7|TRBV19|.
TGTGCCAGTAGCCGGACAGGGATCTCCTACGAGCAGTACTTC
CASSRTGISYEQYF
>.|TRBJ2-7|TRBV29-1|.
TGCAGCGTTGATATAGGAGAGCAGTACTTC
CSVDIGEQYF
>.|TRBJ2-5|TRBV24-1|.
TGTGCCACCAGTGATGCAAACAGGTCGGGGAAAGAGACCCAGTACTTC
CATSDANRSGKETQYF
>TRBD1|TRBJ2-2|TRBV3-1|.
TGTGCCAGCAGCCCTTCGGACAGGGACACCGGGGAGCTGTTTTTT
CASSPSDRDTGELFF
>.|TRBJ1-3|TRBV12-3/TRBV12-4|.
TGTGCCAGCACCCCGACCCTCTCTGGAAACACCATATATTTT
CASTPTLSGNTIYF
>TRBD1|TRBJ1-1|TRBV6-5|.
TGTGCCAGCAGTCGCGGACAGGCTGAAGCTTTCTTT
CASSRGQAEAFF
>.|TRBJ2-3|TRBV7-3|.
TGTGCCAGCAGCGATAATCCGGGGGATACGCAGTATTTT
CASSDNPGDTQYF
>.|TRBJ1-6|TRBV6-6|.
TGTGCCGTCTTAGGGGAGTATAATTCACCCCTCCACTTT
CAVLGEYNSPLHF
>TRBD2|TRBJ2-5|TRBV5-1|.
TGCGCCAGCAGAACGGGACTAGCGGAAGAGACCCAGTACTTC
CASRTGLAEETQYF
>.|TRBJ1-1|TRBV5-6|.
TGTGCCAGCAGCTTGGATCCTGGGAACACTGAAGCTTTCTTT
CASSLDPGNTEAFF
>.|TRBJ1-2|TRBV10-3|.
TGTGCCATCACGGCCGGCTTTGAGGGTGGCTACACCTTC
CAITAGFEGGYTF
>TRBD1|TRBJ1-5|TRBV30|.
TGTGCCTACGACAGGGGGCGTAATCAGCCCCAGCATTTT
CAYDRGRNQPQHF
>.|TRBJ2-2|TRBV11-3|.
TGTGCCAGCAGCTTAGAGCGACAGGCGGAGCTGTTTTTT
CASSLERQAELFF
>.|TRBJ1-1|TRBV2|.
TGTGCCAGCAGTGAAGCAGGGTACAGAGCTTTCTTT
CASSEAGYRAFF
>.|TRBJ1-2|TRBV19|once
TGTGCCAGTAGTATGATGGGGGAACGAGTCAACGATGGCTACACCTTC
CASSMMGERVNDGYTF
>TRBD2|TRBJ2-5|TRBV20-1|once
TGCAGTGCTAAAGTGCTAGCGGAAGAGACCCAGTACTTC
CSAKVLAEETQYF
>.|TRBJ1-4|TRBV11-3|few
TGTGCCAGCAGGAGACAGAGTAATGAAAAACTGTTTTTT
CASRRQSNEKLFF
>.|TRBJ2-1|TRBV7-2|.
TGTGCCAGCAGCTCCACAGGTAGCTCCTACAATGAGCAGTTCTTC
CASSSTGSSYNEQFF
>TRBD1|TRBJ1-6|TRBV19|.
TGTGCCAGTAGGACAGGGCCGAATTCACCCCTCCACTTT
CASRTGPNSPLHF
>TRBD2|TRBJ2-3|TRBV5-1|.
TGCGCCAGCAGTACTGGACTAGCGGGTTTCACAGATACGCAGTATTTT
CASSTGLAGFTDTQYF
>.|TRBJ1-1|TRBV29-1|once
TGCAGCGCCTCTGTAAATTCGAACACTGAAGCTTTCTTT
CSASVNSNTEAFF
>.|TRBJ2-5|TRBV29-1|once
TGCAGCCCAATCTCGGCCGAGCAAGGGACCCAGTACTTC
CSPISAEQGTQYF
>TRBD1|TRBJ1-1|TRBV4-2|once
TGTGCCAGCAGCCAAGAACCCAGGGGGGCCACTGAAGCTTTCTTT
CASSQEPRGATEAFF
>.|TRBJ1-3|TRBV5-1|.
TGCGCCAGCAGCTTGGCCCCTACAGATTATGGAAACACCATATATTTT
CASSLAPTDYGNTIYF
>TRBD2|TRBJ2-1|TRBV19|.
TGTGCCAGTAGTATCAGGACTAGCGGGGGGCCGAACTACAATGAGCAGTTCTTC
CASSIRTSGGPNYNEQFF
>TRBD1|TRBJ1-4|TRBV3-1|once
TGTGCCAGCACCGTAGGCATGGGACAGGGGGCGCGAAAACTGTTTTTT
CASTVGMGQGARKLFF
>.|TRBJ1-1|TRBV6-6|.
TGTGCCAGCAGTTACTCGGTGGGCCCTCTTGGGCGAGCTTTCTTT
CASSYSVGPLGRAFF
>.|TRBJ2-1|TRBV5-1|.
TGCGCCAGCAGCCCGGAGACTCGGGAGGAGCAGTTCTTC
CASSPETREEQFF